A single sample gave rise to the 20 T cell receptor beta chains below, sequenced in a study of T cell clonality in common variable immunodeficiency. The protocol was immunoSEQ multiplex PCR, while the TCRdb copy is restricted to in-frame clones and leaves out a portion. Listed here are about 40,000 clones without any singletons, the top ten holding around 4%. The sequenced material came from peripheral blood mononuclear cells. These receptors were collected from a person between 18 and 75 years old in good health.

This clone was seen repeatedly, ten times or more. Here the CDR3 reads CASSSGSATDTQYF. Incomplete CDR3 DNA: TGTGCCAGCTCCAGCGGGAGTGCCACAGATACG. This chain connects TRBV18 to TRBJ2-3; 8 bases are a match to TRBD2. The DNA ends 3 residues before the CDR3 does, and the rest of the CDR3 is filled in from the germline J gene. The length of the CDR3 is 14 residues. Germline V gene data show CDR1 as KGHSH and CDR2 as LQKENI. Unmatched junction bases numbered 4, after V lost 6 bases and J lost 2 bases.

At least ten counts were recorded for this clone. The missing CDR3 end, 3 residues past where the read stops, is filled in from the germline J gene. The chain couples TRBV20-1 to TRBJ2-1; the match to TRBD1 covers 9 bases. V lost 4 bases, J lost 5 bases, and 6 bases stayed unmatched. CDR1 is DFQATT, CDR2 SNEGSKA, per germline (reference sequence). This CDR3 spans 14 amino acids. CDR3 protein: CSATPGQGHNEQFF. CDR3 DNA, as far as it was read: TGCAGTGCTACCCCGGGACAGGGCCACAATGAG.

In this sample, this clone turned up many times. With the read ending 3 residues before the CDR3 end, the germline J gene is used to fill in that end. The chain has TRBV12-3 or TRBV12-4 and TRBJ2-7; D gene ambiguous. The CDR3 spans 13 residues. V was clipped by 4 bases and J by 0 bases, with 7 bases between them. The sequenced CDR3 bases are TGTGCCAGCAGTTCCACGGTCTCCTACGAG. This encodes CASSSTVSYE. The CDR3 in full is CASSSTVSYEQYF.

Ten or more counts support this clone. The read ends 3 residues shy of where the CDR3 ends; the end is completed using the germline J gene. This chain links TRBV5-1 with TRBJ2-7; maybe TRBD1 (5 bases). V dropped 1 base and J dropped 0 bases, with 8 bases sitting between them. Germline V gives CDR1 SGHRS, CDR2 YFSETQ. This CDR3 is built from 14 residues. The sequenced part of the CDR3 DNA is TGCGCCAGCAGCTTGCAGGGATCCTCCTACGAG. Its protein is CASSLQGSSYE. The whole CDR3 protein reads CASSLQGSSYEQYF.

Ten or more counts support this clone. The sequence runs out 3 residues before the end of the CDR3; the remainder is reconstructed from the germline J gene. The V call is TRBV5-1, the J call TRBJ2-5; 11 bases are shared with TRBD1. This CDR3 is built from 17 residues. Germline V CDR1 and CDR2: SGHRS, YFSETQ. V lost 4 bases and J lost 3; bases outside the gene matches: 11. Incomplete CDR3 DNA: TGCGCCAGCAGCGGGGGGACAGGGGGAGTGACAGAAGAGACC. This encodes CASSGGTGGVTEET. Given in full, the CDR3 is CASSGGTGGVTEETQYF.

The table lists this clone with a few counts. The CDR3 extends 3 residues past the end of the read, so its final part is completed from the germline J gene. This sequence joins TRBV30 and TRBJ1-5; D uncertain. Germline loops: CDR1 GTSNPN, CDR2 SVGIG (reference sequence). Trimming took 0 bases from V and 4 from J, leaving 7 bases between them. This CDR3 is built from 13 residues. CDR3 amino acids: CAWSVSVNQPQHF. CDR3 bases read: TGTGCCTGGAGTGTCTCGGTTAATCAGCCC.

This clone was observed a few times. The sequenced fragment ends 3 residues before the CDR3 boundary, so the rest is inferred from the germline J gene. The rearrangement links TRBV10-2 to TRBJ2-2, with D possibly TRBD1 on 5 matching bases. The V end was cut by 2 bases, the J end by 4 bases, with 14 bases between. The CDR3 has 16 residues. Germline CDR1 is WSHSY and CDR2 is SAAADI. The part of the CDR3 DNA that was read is TGCGCCAGCAGTGAGAGGCGTGGGGCGTTCACCGGGGAG. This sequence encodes CASSERRGAFTGE. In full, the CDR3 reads CASSERRGAFTGELFF.

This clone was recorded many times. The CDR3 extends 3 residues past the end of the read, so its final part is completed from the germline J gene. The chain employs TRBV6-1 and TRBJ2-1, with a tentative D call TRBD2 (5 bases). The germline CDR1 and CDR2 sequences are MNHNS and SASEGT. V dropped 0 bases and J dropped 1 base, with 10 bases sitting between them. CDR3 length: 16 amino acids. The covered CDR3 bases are TGTGCCAGCAGTGAAGCGGACGGCGGGTCCTACAATGAG. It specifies CASSEADGGSYNE. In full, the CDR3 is CASSEADGGSYNEQFF.

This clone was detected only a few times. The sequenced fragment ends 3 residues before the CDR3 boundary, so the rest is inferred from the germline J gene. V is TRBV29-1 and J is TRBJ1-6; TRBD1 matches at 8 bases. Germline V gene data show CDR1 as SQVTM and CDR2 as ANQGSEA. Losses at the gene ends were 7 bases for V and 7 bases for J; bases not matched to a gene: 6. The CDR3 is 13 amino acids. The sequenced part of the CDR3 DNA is TGCAGCGCAAGGACAGGGTTGAATTCACCC. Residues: CSARTGLNSP. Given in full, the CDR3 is CSARTGLNSPLHF.

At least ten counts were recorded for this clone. The CDR3 sequence: CASSQGQGGKPQHF. Incomplete CDR3 DNA: TGTGCCAGCTCACAAGGACAGGGGGGGAAGCCC. The chain couples TRBV18 to TRBJ1-5; 10 bases align to TRBD1. From the germline J gene comes the end of the CDR3, since the read stops 3 residues before it. Trimming cost V 4 bases and J 8 bases; bases outside gene matches: 5. The CDR3 length is 14 residues. Germline V lookup: CDR1 KGHSH, CDR2 LQKENI.

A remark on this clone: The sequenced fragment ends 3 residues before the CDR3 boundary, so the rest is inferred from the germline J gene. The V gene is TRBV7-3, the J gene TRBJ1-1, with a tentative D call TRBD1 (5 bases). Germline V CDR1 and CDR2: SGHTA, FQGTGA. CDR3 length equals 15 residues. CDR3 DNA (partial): TGTGCCAGCAGCTTTGGGACTTCCGCCTACAATGAG. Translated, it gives CASSFGTSAYNE. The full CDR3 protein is CASSFGTSAYNEAFF.

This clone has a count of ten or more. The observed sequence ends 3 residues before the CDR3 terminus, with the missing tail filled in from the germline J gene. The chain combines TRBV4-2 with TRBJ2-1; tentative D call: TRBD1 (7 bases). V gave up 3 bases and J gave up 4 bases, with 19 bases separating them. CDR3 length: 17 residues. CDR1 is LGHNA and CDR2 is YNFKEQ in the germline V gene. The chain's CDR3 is CASSHTYGGTEYNEQFF. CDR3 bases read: TGTGCCAGCAGCCATACATACGGCGGGACAGAGTACAATGAG.

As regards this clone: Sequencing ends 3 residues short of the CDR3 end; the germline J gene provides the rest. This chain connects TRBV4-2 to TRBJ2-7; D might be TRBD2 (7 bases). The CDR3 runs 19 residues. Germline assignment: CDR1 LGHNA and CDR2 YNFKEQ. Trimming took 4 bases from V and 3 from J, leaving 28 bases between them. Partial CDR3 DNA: TGTGCCAGCAGCCTATACCCGCTACGTGGGAGGGGGTCTATCTACGAG. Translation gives CASSLYPLRGRGSIYE. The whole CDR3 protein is CASSLYPLRGRGSIYEQYF.

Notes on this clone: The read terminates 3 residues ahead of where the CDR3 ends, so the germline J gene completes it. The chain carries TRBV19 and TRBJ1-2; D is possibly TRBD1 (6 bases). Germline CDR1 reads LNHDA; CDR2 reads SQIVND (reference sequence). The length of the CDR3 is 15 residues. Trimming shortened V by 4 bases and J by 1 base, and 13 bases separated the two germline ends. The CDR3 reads CASSTLTGINYGYTF. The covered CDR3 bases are TGTGCCAGTAGTACCCTGACAGGCATTAACTATGGC.

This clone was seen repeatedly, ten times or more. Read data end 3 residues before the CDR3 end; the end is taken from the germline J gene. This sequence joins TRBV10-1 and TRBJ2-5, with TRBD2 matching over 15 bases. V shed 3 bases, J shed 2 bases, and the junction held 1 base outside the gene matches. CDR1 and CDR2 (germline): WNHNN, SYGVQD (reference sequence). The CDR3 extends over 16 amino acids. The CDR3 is CASSDGLAGGQETQYF. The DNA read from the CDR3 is TGCGCCAGCAGTGATGGACTAGCGGGGGGGCAAGAGACC.

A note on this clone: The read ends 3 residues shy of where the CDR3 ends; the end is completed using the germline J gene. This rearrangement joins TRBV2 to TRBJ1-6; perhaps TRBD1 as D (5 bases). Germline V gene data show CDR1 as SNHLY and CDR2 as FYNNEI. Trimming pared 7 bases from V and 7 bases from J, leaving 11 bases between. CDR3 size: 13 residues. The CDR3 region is CASKMTENSPLHF. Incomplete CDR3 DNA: TGTGCCAGCAAGATGACAGAAAATTCACCC.

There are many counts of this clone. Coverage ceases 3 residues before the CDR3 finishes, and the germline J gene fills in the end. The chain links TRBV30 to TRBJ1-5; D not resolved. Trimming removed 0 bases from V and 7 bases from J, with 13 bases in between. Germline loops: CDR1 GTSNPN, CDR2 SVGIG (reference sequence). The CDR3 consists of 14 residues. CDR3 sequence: CAWSVRGLHQPQHF. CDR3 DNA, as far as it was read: TGTGCCTGGAGTGTACGCGGGCTCCACCAGCCC.

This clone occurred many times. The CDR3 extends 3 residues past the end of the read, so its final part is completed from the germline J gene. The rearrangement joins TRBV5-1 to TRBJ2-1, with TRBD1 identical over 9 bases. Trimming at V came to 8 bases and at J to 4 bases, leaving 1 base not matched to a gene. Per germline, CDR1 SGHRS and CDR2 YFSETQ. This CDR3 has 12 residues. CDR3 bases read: TGCGCCAGAGGACAGGGGTACAATGAG. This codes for CARGQGYNE. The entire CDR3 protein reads CARGQGYNEQFF.

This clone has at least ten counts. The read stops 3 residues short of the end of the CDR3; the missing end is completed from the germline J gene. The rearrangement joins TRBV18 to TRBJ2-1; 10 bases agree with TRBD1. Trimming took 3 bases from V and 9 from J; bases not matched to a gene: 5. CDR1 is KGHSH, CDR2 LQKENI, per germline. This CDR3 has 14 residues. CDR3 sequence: CASSPRDRGVEQFF. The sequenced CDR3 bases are TGTGCCAGCTCACCTCGGGACAGGGGTGTTGAG. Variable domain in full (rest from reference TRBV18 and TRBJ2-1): NAGVMQNPRHLVRRRGQEARLRCSPMKGHSHVYWYRQLPEEGLKFMVYLQKENIIDESGMPKERFSAEFPKEGPSILRIQQVVRGDSAAYFCASSPRDRGVEQFFGPGTRLTVL.

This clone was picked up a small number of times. CDR3 DNA (partial): TGCGCCAGCAGCTTGCTGTCTAGCGGGTTACGAGAGACC. Translation: CASSLLSSGLRET. The entire CDR3 protein reads CASSLLSSGLRETQYF. The chain combines TRBV5-1 with TRBJ2-5; TRBD2 agrees at 8 bases. The sequenced fragment ends 3 residues before the CDR3 boundary, so the rest is inferred from the germline J gene. The CDR3 covers 16 residues. CDR1 is SGHRS and CDR2 is YFSETQ in the germline V gene. V lost 1 base and J lost 4; bases outside the gene matches: 9.